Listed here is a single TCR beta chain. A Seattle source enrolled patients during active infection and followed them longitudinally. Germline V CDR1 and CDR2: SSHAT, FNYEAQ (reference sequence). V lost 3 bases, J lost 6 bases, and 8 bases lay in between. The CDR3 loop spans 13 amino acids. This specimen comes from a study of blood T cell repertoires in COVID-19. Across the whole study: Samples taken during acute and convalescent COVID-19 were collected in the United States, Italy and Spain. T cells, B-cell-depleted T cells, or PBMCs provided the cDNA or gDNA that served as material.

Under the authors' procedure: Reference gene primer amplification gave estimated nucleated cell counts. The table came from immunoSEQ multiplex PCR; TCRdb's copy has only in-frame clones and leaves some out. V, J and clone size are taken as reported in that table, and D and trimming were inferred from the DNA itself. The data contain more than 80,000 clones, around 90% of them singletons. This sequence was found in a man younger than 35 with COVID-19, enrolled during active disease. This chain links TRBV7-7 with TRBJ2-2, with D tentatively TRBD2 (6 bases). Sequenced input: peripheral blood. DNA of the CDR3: TGTGCCAGCAGCTTGGAGGGGCCCGGGGAGCTGTTTTTT. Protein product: CASSLEGPGELFF.